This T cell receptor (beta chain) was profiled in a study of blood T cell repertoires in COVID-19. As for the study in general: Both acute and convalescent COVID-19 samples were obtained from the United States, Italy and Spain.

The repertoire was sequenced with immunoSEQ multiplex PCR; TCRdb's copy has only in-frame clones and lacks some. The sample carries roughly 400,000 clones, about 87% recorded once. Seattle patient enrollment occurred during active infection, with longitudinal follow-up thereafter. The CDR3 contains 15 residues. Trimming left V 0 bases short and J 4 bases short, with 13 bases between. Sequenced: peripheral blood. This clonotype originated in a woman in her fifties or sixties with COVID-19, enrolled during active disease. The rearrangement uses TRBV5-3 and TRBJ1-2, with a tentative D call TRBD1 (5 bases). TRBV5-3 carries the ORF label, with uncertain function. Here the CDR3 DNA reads TGTGCCAGAAGCTTGGTCCAGGGAGGCGTCTATGGCTACACCTTC. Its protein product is CARSLVQGGVYGYTF.